This TCR beta chain was sequenced during a study of T cell responses to AZD1222 COVID-19 vaccine. Study-wide points: Spike-specific TCR breadth rose after two AZD1222 doses, and depth rose as well.

TCRdb's table, derived via immunoSEQ multiplex PCR, lists solely in-frame clones and lacks some. The sample has about 120,000 clones, around 83% seen once; the top ten hold 27%. The CDR3 totals 14 residues. V was shortened by 0 bases and J by 5 bases, with 10 bases between the two germline ends. Germline V lookup: CDR1 LGHNA, CDR2 YNFKEQ. Remarks on this clone: Its matching antigen is unknown.

This receptor was obtained from an adult who received the AZD1222 COVID-19 vaccine. The sample consisted of peripheral blood, taken 28 days after the second AZD1222 dose. The V and J genes are TRBV4-2 and TRBJ2-5, with a tentative D call TRBD1 (6 bases). The CDR3 DNA sequence: TGTGCCAGCAGCCAAGATCAGGGGCGCGAGACCCAGTACTTC. Amino acid sequence: CASSQDQGRETQYF.